This entry describes one T cell receptor beta chain. The germline V gene has CDR1 SGDLS and CDR2 YYNGEE. The CDR3 length is 16 residues. V was clipped by 3 bases and J by 1 base; unmatched bases: 6. The protocol was immunoSEQ multiplex PCR, while the TCRdb copy is restricted to in-frame clones and leaves out a portion. This sample has about 240,000 clones; approximately 86% occur once, and the top ten carry 7.1%. This sample is part of a study of blood T cell repertoires in COVID-19. Across the study: COVID-19 samples, acute and convalescent, were from the United States, Italy and Spain. Sources were T cells, B-cell-depleted T cells, or PBMCs; the material itself was cDNA or gDNA.

The sample taken for sequencing was peripheral blood. This TCR came from a woman in her seventies with active or convalescent COVID-19. The V gene is TRBV9, the J gene TRBJ2-3; 9 positions match TRBD2. The DNA for the CDR3 is TGTGCCAGCAGCGGACTTCCTAGCGGGGGCACAGATACGCAGTATTTT. Translating it yields CASSGLPSGGTDTQYF.